This TCR beta chain was sequenced during a study of blood T cell repertoires in COVID-19. Study overall: Sites in the United States, Italy and Spain provided acute and convalescent COVID-19 samples. PBMCs, B-cell-depleted T cells, or T cells provided the cDNA or gDNA that made up the material.

The CDR3 totals 15 residues. With 6 bases removed from V and 7 bases from J, the gap between germline ends came to 18 bases. Germline V gene data show CDR1 as SGHVS and CDR2 as FNYEAQ. Original processing methods: From reference gene primer amplification, estimates of nucleated cell counts were derived. Method: immunoSEQ multiplex PCR; TCRdb's copy keeps in-frame clones and lacks some. That table gives V, J and clone size, and the DNA gave D and trimming. The top ten clones hold 0.94% of a sample with around 300,000 clones, 89% of them seen once. The J gene is TRBJ2-2, the V gene TRBV7-6; TRBD1 is a possible D gene (9 bases). The TCR comes from a middle-aged woman who had recovered from COVID-19. Sequencing was done on a sample of peripheral blood. CDR3 DNA: TGTGCCAGCAGTCATAGCGGGACAGGGCACGGGGAGCTGTTTTTT. Translating gives CASSHSGTGHGELFF.